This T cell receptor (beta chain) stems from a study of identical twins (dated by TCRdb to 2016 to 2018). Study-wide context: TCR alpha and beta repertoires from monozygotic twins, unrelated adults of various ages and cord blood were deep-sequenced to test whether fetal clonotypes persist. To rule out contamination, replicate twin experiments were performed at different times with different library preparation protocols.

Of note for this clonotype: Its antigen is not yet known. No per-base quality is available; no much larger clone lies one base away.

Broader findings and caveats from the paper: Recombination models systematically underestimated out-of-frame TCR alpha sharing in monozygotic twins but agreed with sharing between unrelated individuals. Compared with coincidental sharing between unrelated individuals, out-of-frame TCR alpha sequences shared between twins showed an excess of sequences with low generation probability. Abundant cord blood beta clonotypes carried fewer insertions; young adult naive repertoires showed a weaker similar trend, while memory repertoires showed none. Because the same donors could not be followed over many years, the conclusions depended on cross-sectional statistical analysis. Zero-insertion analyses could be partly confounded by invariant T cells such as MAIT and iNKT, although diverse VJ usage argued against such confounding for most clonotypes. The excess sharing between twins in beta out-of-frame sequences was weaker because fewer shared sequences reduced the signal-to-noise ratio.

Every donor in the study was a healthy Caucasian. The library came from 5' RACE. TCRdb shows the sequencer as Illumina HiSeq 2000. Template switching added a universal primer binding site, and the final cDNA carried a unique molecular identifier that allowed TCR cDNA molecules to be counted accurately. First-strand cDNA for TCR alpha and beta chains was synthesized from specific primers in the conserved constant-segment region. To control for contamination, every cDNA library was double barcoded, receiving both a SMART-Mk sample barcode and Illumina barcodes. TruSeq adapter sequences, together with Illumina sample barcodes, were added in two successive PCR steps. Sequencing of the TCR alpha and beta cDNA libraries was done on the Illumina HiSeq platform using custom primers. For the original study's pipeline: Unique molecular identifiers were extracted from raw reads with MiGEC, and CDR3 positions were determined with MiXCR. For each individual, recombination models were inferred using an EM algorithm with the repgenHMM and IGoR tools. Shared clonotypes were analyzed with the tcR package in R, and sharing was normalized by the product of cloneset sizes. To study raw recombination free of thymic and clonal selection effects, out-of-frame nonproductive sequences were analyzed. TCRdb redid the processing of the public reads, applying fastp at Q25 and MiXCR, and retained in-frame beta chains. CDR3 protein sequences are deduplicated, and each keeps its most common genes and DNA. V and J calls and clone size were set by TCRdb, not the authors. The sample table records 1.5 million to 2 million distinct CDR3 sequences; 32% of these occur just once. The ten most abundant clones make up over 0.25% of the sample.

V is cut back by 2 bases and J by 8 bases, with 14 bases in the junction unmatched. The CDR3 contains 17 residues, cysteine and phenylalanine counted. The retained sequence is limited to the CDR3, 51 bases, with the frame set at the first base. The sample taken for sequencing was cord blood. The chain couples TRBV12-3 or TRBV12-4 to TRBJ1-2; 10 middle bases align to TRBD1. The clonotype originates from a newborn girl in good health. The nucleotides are TGTGCCAGCAGTTTAACCCGGGACAGGGGTCCACTTGGGGGCTACACCTTC. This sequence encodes CASSLTRDRGPLGGYTF.